This T cell receptor (beta chain) was documented in a study of regulatory T cells in long-lasting Graves disease. General observations from the study: Less diverse TCR repertoires were seen in persistent Graves' patients than in newly diagnosed ones.

V was cut by 8 bases and J by 6 bases, with 11 bases left in between. CDR3 length: 11 amino acids. Germline V gene sequence: CDR1 SEHNR, CDR2 FQNEAQ (reference sequence). The sample's time point: newly diagnosed GD, antithyroid drugs for less than 3 months. With RNA extracted from PBMCs as input, the TCR library was made. Arm-PCR of CDR3 regions and iRepertoire HTBI primers were the basis on which TCR beta libraries were built. TCRdb redid the calling of the multiplex PCR reads with MiXCR, one entry per CDR3 protein. The sample lists hundreds of thousands of distinct CDR3 sequences; about 16% were seen once. This clonotype was observed many times. Antigen specificity is unknown. In addition, the sample was reused for a study of T cells in Graves' hyperthyroidism and ophthalmopathy. That study reports: In the first-round RT-PCR of the TCR CDR3, the HTBI primer set was used.

Sequences were derived from peripheral blood mononuclear cells (PBMCs), sampled at new diagnosis, from a patient treated with antithyroid drugs. The chain recombines TRBV7-9 with TRBJ2-7; D ambiguous. The sequence came from a woman aged 40-65 years with Graves disease. DNA of the CDR3: TGTGCCAGCTTACGCGGAACCGAGCAGTACTTC. Protein: CASLRGTEQYF.